This T cell receptor (beta chain) was recorded in a study of blood T cell repertoires in COVID-19. Background on the study: Sample material is recorded as cDNA or gDNA derived from T cells, B-cell-depleted T cells, or PBMCs.

This CDR3 has 15 residues. Germline assignment: CDR1 SEHNR and CDR2 FQNEAQ (reference sequence). V lost 2 bases and J lost 5, with 15 bases in between. Produced via immunoSEQ multiplex PCR; TCRdb's table is partial and in-frame only. This table has about 270,000 clones, more than 75% appearing once. This chain joins TRBV7-9 and TRBJ2-5; weak D call: TRBD1 (8 bases). This receptor was obtained from a woman aged 18-29 years who had recovered from COVID-19. The material sequenced was PBMCs or T cells enriched from blood (not recorded which). CDR3 coding DNA: TGTGCCAGCAGCTTAAAAACAGGGGGAGGGGAGACCCAGTACTTC. Encoded protein: CASSLKTGGGETQYF.